A selection of T cell receptor beta chains follows, all from one sample in a study of cytomegalovirus exposure and HLA in healthy donors. Sequenced by immunoSEQ multiplex PCR; TCRdb stores in-frame clones only, minus some. There are more than 100,000 clones in the sample; roughly 80% occur only once, and approximately 3.8% lies in the top ten. The sample was PBMCs. The receptor set was obtained from a woman aged 40-49 years in good health and CMV-seronegative. Both conserved end residues are part of each CDR3. The D gene is left open where the match is weak. Not all rows give a size; the values are once, few, many and, for expanded clones, a class.

d_call,clone_size,v_call,j_call,cdr3_aa,cdr3_nt
TRBD2,NA,TRBV5-1,TRBJ2-6,CASSLSGGASGANVLTF,TGCGCCAGCAGCTTAAGCGGGGGGGCCTCCGGGGCCAACGTCCTGACTTTC
TRBD1,NA,TRBV11-3,TRBJ1-1,CASSPGQGLTEAFF,TGTGCCAGCAGCCCGGGACAGGGCCTCACTGAAGCTTTCTTT
NA,NA,TRBV6-5,TRBJ1-2,CASRLQGVANYGYTF,TGTGCCAGCAGACTACAAGGGGTCGCTAACTATGGCTACACCTTC
NA,NA,TRBV5-6,TRBJ2-1,CASSLTGGWFF,TGTGCCAGCAGCTTGACAGGCGGTTGGTTCTTC
TRBD1,NA,TRBV12-5,TRBJ2-5,CASGDWDSSETQYF,TGTGCTAGTGGTGATTGGGACAGCTCAGAGACCCAGTACTTC
TRBD1,once,TRBV28,TRBJ2-7,CASTTGQGAYEQYF,TGTGCCAGCACGACGGGACAGGGGGCTTACGAGCAGTACTTC
NA,NA,TRBV29-1,TRBJ1-2,CSVEGEGWPF,TGCAGCGTTGAAGGGGAGGGGTGGCCCTTC
NA,NA,TRBV11-2,TRBJ2-7,CASSLDIPLRVTYEQYF,TGTGCCAGCAGCTTAGATATCCCACTCCGGGTTACCTACGAGCAGTACTTC
TRBD1,NA,TRBV7-2,TRBJ1-4,CASSLNRGLFEKLFF,TGTGCCAGCAGTTTAAACAGGGGACTCTTCGAAAAACTGTTTTTT
NA,few,TRBV6-6,TRBJ1-2,CASSATGNGYTF,TGTGCCAGCAGTGCCACAGGGAATGGCTACACCTTC
NA,NA,TRBV7-2,TRBJ2-2,CASSYQGPNTGELFF,TGTGCCAGCAGCTACCAGGGTCCGAACACCGGGGAGCTGTTTTTT
NA,NA,TRBV7-3,TRBJ2-2,CASSFGGTGELFF,TGTGCCAGCAGCTTCGGGGGAACCGGGGAGCTGTTTTTT
TRBD1,NA,TRBV12-5,TRBJ1-2,CASGLNPGQGIYGYTF,TGTGCTAGTGGTTTGAATCCGGGACAGGGGATCTATGGCTACACCTTC
NA,NA,TRBV5-1,TRBJ1-2,CASSLEQRNYGYTF,TGCGCCAGCAGCTTAGAACAGCGGAACTATGGCTACACCTTC
NA,NA,TRBV20-1,TRBJ2-1,CSARDTPGQFF,TGCAGTGCTAGAGATACGCCAGGGCAGTTCTTC
NA,NA,TRBV6-5,TRBJ1-2,CASSYSGAQDGYTF,TGTGCCAGCAGTTACTCTGGGGCTCAAGACGGCTACACCTTC
TRBD1,NA,TRBV13,TRBJ1-2,CASSLVEGTGYFYYGYTF,TGTGCCAGCAGCTTAGTCGAAGGGACAGGGTACTTTTACTATGGCTACACCTTC
TRBD2,NA,TRBV2,TRBJ2-2,CASREGLGAYTGELFF,TGTGCCAGCAGGGAGGGACTAGGGGCATACACCGGGGAGCTGTTTTTT
TRBD1,NA,TRBV28,TRBJ1-5,CASSSGTGGNQPQHF,TGTGCCAGCAGTTCCGGGACAGGGGGCAATCAGCCCCAGCATTTT
TRBD1,NA,TRBV5-1,TRBJ2-1,CASSTQGQGGRDEQFF,TGCGCCAGCAGCACCCAAGGACAGGGAGGTCGGGATGAGCAGTTCTTC
NA,few,TRBV27,TRBJ2-7,CASSRNPRQGLYEQYF,TGTGCCAGCAGTCGCAATCCCCGGCAGGGCCTCTACGAGCAGTACTTC
NA,once,TRBV9,TRBJ2-7,CASSVALGPEGEQYF,TGTGCCAGCAGCGTAGCTCTTGGACCGGAGGGCGAGCAGTACTTC
TRBD1,NA,TRBV2,TRBJ2-2,CASAWGTAFTGELFF,TGTGCCAGCGCTTGGGGGACAGCCTTCACCGGGGAGCTGTTTTTT
NA,NA,TRBV30,TRBJ2-7,CAWSSRTGRDDEQYF,TGTGCCTGGAGTTCCCGCACAGGGAGGGATGACGAGCAGTACTTC
NA,NA,TRBV4-2,TRBJ2-6,CASSQVGSAAGANVLTF,TGTGCCAGCAGCCAAGTGGGTAGCGCAGCCGGGGCCAACGTCCTGACTTTC
NA,few,TRBV7-2,TRBJ1-1,CASSQEWAGEKGEAFF,TGTGCCAGCAGCCAAGAGTGGGCCGGGGAGAAGGGTGAAGCTTTCTTT
NA,few,TRBV11-2,TRBJ2-4,CASSPSRVDVDQYF,TGTGCCAGCAGCCCTAGTCGGGTCGACGTCGATCAGTACTTC
TRBD2,once,TRBV11-2,TRBJ2-1,CASRGLRPGLAGGYNEQFF,TGTGCCAGCAGGGGCCTCCGGCCGGGACTAGCGGGAGGTTACAATGAGCAGTTCTTC
NA,NA,TRBV4-3,TRBJ2-5,CASSQDSGETQYF,TGCGCCAGCAGCCAAGATAGTGGAGAGACCCAGTACTTC
TRBD1,NA,TRBV7-2,TRBJ1-6,CASSQQGNVRDSPLHF,TGTGCCAGCAGTCAACAGGGGAATGTGAGGGATTCACCCCTCCACTTT
NA,NA,TRBV7-9,TRBJ2-7,CASSQTRVPPEQYF,TGTGCCAGCAGCCAAACGAGGGTCCCCCCCGAGCAGTACTTC
TRBD2,NA,TRBV29-1,TRBJ2-7,CSVERENAYEQYF,TGCAGCGTTGAGCGGGAGAACGCCTACGAGCAGTACTTC
TRBD2,few,TRBV12-5,TRBJ2-1,CASGLASGAYNEQFF,TGTGCTAGTGGCTTGGCTAGCGGAGCCTACAATGAGCAGTTCTTC
NA,NA,TRBV2,TRBJ1-4,CASSEGGGHNEKLFF,TGTGCCAGCAGTGAAGGGGGGGGACATAATGAAAAACTGTTTTTT
TRBD2,NA,TRBV7-8,TRBJ2-2,CASSRRSGANTGELFF,TGTGCCAGCAGCCGTAGGAGCGGGGCGAACACCGGGGAGCTGTTTTTT
TRBD1,NA,TRBV30,TRBJ2-7,CAWSRHGQGAYEQYF,TGTGCCTGGAGTAGGCATGGGCAGGGGGCCTACGAGCAGTACTTC